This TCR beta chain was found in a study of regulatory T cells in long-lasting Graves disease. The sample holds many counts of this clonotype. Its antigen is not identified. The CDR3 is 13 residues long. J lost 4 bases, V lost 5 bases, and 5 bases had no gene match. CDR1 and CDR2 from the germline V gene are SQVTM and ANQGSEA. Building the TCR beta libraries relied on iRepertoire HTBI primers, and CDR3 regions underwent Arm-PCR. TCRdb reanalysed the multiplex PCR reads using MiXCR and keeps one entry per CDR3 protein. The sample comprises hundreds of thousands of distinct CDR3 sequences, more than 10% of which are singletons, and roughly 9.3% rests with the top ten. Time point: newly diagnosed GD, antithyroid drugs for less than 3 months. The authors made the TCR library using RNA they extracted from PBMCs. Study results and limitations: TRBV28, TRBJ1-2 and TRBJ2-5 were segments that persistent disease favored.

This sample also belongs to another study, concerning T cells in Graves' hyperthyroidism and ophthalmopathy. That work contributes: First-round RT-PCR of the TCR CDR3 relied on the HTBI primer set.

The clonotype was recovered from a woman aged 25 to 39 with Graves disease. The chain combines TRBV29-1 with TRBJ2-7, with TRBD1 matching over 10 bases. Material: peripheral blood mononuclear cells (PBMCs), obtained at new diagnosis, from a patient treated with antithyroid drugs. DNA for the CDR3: TGCAGCGTTAAACCGGGACAGGGGTACGAGCAGTACTTC. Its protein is CSVKPGQGYEQYF.